The 14 T cell receptor beta chains listed next were all sequenced from one sample in a study of blood T cell repertoires in COVID-19 (dated by TCRdb to between 2020 and 2021). The library was prepared using the immunoSEQ multiplex PCR assay. TCRdb mirrors the immuneACCESS table, restricted to in-frame sequences. Some clones are absent from its copies; in checked studies, under half trace to an unresolved V gene, and the reason for the others is unknown. The table for this sample lists fewer than 350,000 clones; around nine tenths of them were counted only once. Around a tenth of the sample is in the top ten clones. The sample comprised PBMCs or T cells enriched from blood (not recorded which). The receptors come from a woman aged 40 to 50 who had recovered from COVID-19.

CDR3 in amino acids: CARPVRVAWRANEKLFF. The CDR3 DNA reads as TGTGCCAGACCGGTCAGGGTGGCTTGGAGGGCTAATGAAAAACTGTTTTTT. This chain links TRBV7-5 with TRBJ1-4. TRBV7-5 corresponds to a pseudogene. This CDR3 spans 17 amino acids.

This sequence joins TRBV15 and TRBJ2-1; D possibly corresponds to TRBD2 (6 bases). CDR1 LNHNV and CDR2 YYDKDF come from the germline V gene (reference sequence). V dropped 1 base and J dropped 2 bases, with 9 bases sitting between them. The CDR3 totals 15 residues. The CDR3 sequence is CATSRGIAAYNEQFF. For the CDR3, the DNA is TGTGCCACCAGCAGAGGGATAGCGGCCTACAATGAGCAGTTCTTC.

The chain combines TRBV5-1 with TRBJ1-2, with TRBD1 matching over 7 bases. The V and J ends lost 2 bases and 3 bases, in that order; junction bases with no gene match: 10. CDR3 length: 16 residues. Germline CDR1 SGHRS, CDR2 YFSETQ. CDR3 DNA: TGCGCCAGCAGCTTCCTCTTCGGGACAGCCTACTATGGCTACACCTTC. Translated: CASSFLFGTAYYGYTF.

The rearrangement links TRBV7-9 to TRBJ1-1; possible D gene TRBD1, 5 bases. V gave up 1 base and J gave up 8 bases, with 11 bases separating them. Germline V gives CDR1 SEHNR, CDR2 FQNEAQ (reference sequence). This CDR3 region has 13 residues. The CDR3 region is CASSLEAGREAFF. The CDR3 DNA follows: TGTGCCAGCAGCTTAGAGGCGGGACGCGAAGCTTTCTTT.

This clone was observed once. This chain links TRBV30 with TRBJ1-4; D is possibly TRBD1 (6 bases). V was trimmed by 4 bases and J by 7 bases, leaving 19 bases between them. Germline CDR1 GTSNPN, CDR2 SVGIG (reference sequence). CDR3 length: 15 amino acids. The CDR3: CAWTGQGGGGEKLFF. The CDR3 DNA reads TGTGCCTGGACCGGACAAGGGGGGGGTGGTGAAAAACTGTTTTTT.

The chain joins TRBV7-9 to TRBJ2-7; 11 bases align to TRBD2. Germline CDR1 is SEHNR and CDR2 is FQNEAQ (reference sequence). The CDR3 has 15 residues. Trimming at V came to 5 bases and at J to 2 bases, leaving 5 bases not matched to a gene. The CDR3: CASSLTSGGPYEQYF. DNA for the CDR3: TGTGCCAGCAGCCTCACTAGCGGGGGACCCTACGAGCAGTACTTC.

The CDR3 loop is CASSRDRSSYEQYF. The CDR3 nucleotides are TGTGCCAGCAGTCGGGACAGGTCCTCCTACGAGCAGTACTTC. The chain combines TRBV6-5 with TRBJ2-7; 8 positions match TRBD1. The V segment lost 5 bases and the J segment 0 bases; nucleotides outside the gene matches: 3. This CDR3 comprises 14 residues. Germline CDR1 reads MNHEY; CDR2 reads SVGAGI.

Only one count was recorded for this clone. The chain couples TRBV6-4 to TRBJ2-1, with D uncertain. V lost 6 bases, J lost 7 bases, and 25 bases lay in between. Germline loops: CDR1 MRHNA, CDR2 SNTAGT. The length of the CDR3 is 17 residues. CDR3: CASRKPLRGKAQNEQFF. Here the CDR3 DNA reads TGTGCCAGCAGAAAACCCCTGCGCGGAAAAGCCCAAAATGAGCAGTTCTTC.

V gene TRBV15 combines with J gene TRBJ1-5; perhaps TRBD1 as D (5 bases). The length of the CDR3 is 16 residues. Trimming removed 1 base from V and 3 bases from J, with 13 bases in between. The germline CDR1 and CDR2 sequences are LNHNV and YYDKDF (reference sequence). The CDR3 region is CATSRANRFPNQPQHF. Written as DNA, the CDR3 is TGTGCCACCAGCAGAGCCAACAGGTTCCCCAATCAGCCCCAGCATTTT.

The chain is built from TRBV11-2 and TRBJ1-1; maybe TRBD1 (6 bases). Germline assignment: CDR1 SGHAT and CDR2 FQNNGV. The CDR3 covers 16 residues. V was trimmed by 5 bases and J by 3 bases, leaving 19 bases between them. CDR3 residues: CASSRTGLSIDTEAFF. The CDR3 DNA reads as TGTGCCAGCAGCCGAACAGGGCTCAGCATCGACACTGAAGCTTTCTTT.

This clone was observed a few times. The chain carries TRBV30 and TRBJ1-6, with no clear D. The CDR3 has 14 amino acids. V lost 0 bases, J lost 5 bases, and 8 bases lay in between. CDR1 and CDR2 from the germline V gene are GTSNPN and SVGIG (reference sequence). The CDR3 DNA follows: TGTGCCTGGAGTGTCACAGTCGATAATTCACCCCTCCACTTT. Residues: CAWSVTVDNSPLHF.

This clone was detected only a few times. CDR3 region: CASSENLSEQYF. In nucleotides, the CDR3 is TGTGCCAGCAGTGAAAATTTGAGCGAGCAGTACTTC. The chain uses TRBV2 and TRBJ2-7; no clear D. The CDR3 length is 12 residues. In germline, CDR1 is SNHLY, CDR2 FYNNEI. Trimming removed 2 bases from V and 6 bases from J, with 8 bases in between.

The chain uses TRBV10-2 and TRBJ2-7, with a weak D call TRBD2 (6 bases). The CDR3 is 14 amino acids. Trimming cost V 8 bases and J 1 base, with 15 bases left between them. The germline V gene encodes CDR1 WSHSY and CDR2 SAAADI. This CDR3 is CASGGNFSSYEQYF. The CDR3 DNA is TGCGCCAGCGGGGGGAATTTCAGTTCCTACGAGCAGTACTTC.

The rearrangement links TRBV21-1 to TRBJ2-3; the table's D call TRBD1 went unverified against the DNA. TRBV21-1 is annotated as a pseudogene. The CDR3 extends over 14 amino acids. The CDR3 sequence is CASSSWTGGYTQYF. The CDR3 DNA reads TGTGCCAGCAGCTCGTGGACAGGGGGATATACGCAGTATTTT.